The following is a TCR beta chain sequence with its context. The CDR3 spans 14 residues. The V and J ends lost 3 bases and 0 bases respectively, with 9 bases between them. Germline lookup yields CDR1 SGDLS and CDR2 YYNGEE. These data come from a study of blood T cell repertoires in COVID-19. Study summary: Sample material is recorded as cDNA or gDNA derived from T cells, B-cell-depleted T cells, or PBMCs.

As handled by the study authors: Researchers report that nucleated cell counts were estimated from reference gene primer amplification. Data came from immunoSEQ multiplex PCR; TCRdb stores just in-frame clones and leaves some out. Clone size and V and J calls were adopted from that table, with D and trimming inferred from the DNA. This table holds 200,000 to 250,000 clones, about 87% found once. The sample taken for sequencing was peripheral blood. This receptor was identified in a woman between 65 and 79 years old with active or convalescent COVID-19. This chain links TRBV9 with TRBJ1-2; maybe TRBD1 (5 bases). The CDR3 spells CASSGTGANYGYTF. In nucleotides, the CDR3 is TGTGCCAGCAGCGGAACAGGAGCTAACTATGGCTACACCTTC.